This T cell receptor beta chain was identified during a study of T cells in tuberculosis. About the research overall: This South African cohort compared adolescents with or without latent tuberculosis against adults with active tuberculosis. The study, taken as a whole, reports: GEM motif frequencies gave around 67% accuracy; the GMM repertoire gave 80% to 90%. Cases with active tuberculosis were adults, while controls were adolescents. The TCR-beta difference was not significant; alpha differences partly reflected length.

The CDR3 has 13 residues. Per germline, CDR1 LNHDA and CDR2 SQIVND (reference sequence). Between the trimmed V and J ends, which lost 7 bases and 9 bases, there was a span of 16 bases. About this clone itself: Its target is not known.

The data were produced by immunoSEQ multiplex PCR, yet TCRdb's version contains in-frame clones alone and is incomplete. Of about 37,000 clones detected, around 90% appear once; the ten largest clones hold about 2.4%. The time point: new active TB diagnosis, blood taken before or within 7 days of starting treatment. This specimen was PBMCs, taken at tuberculosis diagnosis. This sequence joins TRBV19 and TRBJ2-1, with TRBD1 as a possible D gene (6 bases). The receptor's source is an adult with tuberculosis. The CDR3: CASTLAGVGEQFF. The CDR3 nucleotides read TGTGCCAGTACGTTGGCAGGGGTAGGTGAGCAGTTCTTC.